The 30 T cell receptor beta chains given below trace back to one sample, sequenced in a study of beta chain features in type 1 diabetes. The isolated RNA, all of it, was reverse transcribed, so expressed TCRB transcripts were what got sequenced. Sequencing was performed with immunoSEQ multiplex PCR; in TCRdb, only in-frame clones are kept and a portion is missing. The table lists 350,000 or so clones, 15% to 20% of them singletons. Sequenced sample: naive CD4+ T cells from blood. These receptors originate from a woman aged 18 to 35 in good health.

This chain joins TRBV5-4 and TRBJ2-7; 7 nucleotides align to TRBD1. After removal of 0 bases from V and 6 bases from J, the junction contained 6 bases not matched to a gene. The CDR3 consists of 14 residues. In germline, CDR1 is SGHNT, CDR2 YYREEE (reference sequence). Here the CDR3 reads CASSLETGFREQYF. In DNA, the CDR3 is TGTGCCAGCAGCTTGGAGACAGGGTTCCGCGAGCAGTACTTC.

The chain joins TRBV7-2 to TRBJ1-2; a possible D gene is TRBD1 (5 bases). Germline V lookup: CDR1 SGHTA, CDR2 FQGNSA. The ends were cut back, 3 bases at V and 4 bases at J, with 18 bases in the middle. The CDR3 consists of 16 residues. This CDR3 reads CASSLSGGQTVYGYTF. The CDR3 DNA follows: TGTGCCAGCAGCTTGTCAGGCGGACAAACCGTCTATGGCTACACCTTC.

With regard to this clone: The junction and the germline gene differ at one end; a read error may be behind it. The chain couples TRBV30 to TRBJ2-1; 12 positions agree with TRBD2. This CDR3 region has 14 residues. Germline lookup yields CDR1 GTSNPN and CDR2 SVGIG (reference sequence). As DNA, the CDR3 is TGTGCCTGGAGTCCGGGGACTAGCGGGTCCCTGGTGCTCTTC. This encodes CAWSPGTSGSLVLF.

The V and J genes are TRBV25-1 and TRBJ2-2; 8 bases are a match to TRBD1. Germline V gene data show CDR1 as MGHDK and CDR2 as SYGVNS. The ends lost 3 bases at V and 5 bases at J; junction bases unmatched: 11. The CDR3 runs to 17 residues. CDR3 amino acids: CASSDYIGTGATGELFF. The CDR3, as DNA: TGTGCCAGCAGTGATTATATCGGGACAGGAGCAACCGGGGAGCTGTTTTTT.

V and J are TRBV4-2 and TRBJ1-1; 7 bases align to TRBD1. The CDR3 contains 15 residues. Germline V gives CDR1 LGHNA, CDR2 YNFKEQ. Germline trimming cut 2 bases from V and 0 bases from J; bases unmatched to any gene: 3. CDR3 amino acids: CASSQRQGLNTEAFF. The DNA of the CDR3 is TGTGCCAGCAGCCAAAGACAGGGTCTGAACACTGAAGCTTTCTTT.

This clone was counted a few times. The chain joins TRBV7-2 to TRBJ2-3; 7 nucleotides agree with TRBD1. The CDR3 spans 13 residues. Germline assignment: CDR1 SGHTA and CDR2 FQGNSA. Trimming took 3 bases from V and 9 from J; bases not matched to a gene: 6. CDR3 protein: CASSFNRGQTQYF. The CDR3 nucleotides read TGTGCCAGCAGCTTCAACAGGGGACAAACGCAGTATTTT.

This chain uses TRBV7-2 with TRBJ2-7, with 7 bases that match TRBD1. J gave up 3 bases and V 3 bases, and 5 bases lay outside the gene matches. Looked up from germline, CDR1 is SGHTA and CDR2 is FQGNSA. The CDR3 sequence is 14 residues long. In DNA, the CDR3 is TGTGCCAGCAGCTTTCGGCCAGGGGGCTACGAGCAGTACTTC. Translated: CASSFRPGGYEQYF.

This clone was seen a handful of times. This chain connects TRBV27 to TRBJ1-4, with a tentative D call TRBD1 (6 bases). The CDR3 has 15 amino acids. Germline values: CDR1 MNHEY, CDR2 SMNVEV (reference sequence). V gave up 4 bases and J gave up 8 bases, with 17 bases separating them. Written as DNA, the CDR3 is TGTGCCAGCAGTTCAGGACAGCAGGGACGGGAAAAACTGTTTTTT. Protein sequence: CASSSGQQGREKLFF.

V and J are TRBV15 and TRBJ2-2, with TRBD2 matching over 14 bases. The germline gives CDR1 LNHNV, CDR2 YYDKDF (reference sequence). V dropped 0 bases and J dropped 6; count of bases not matched to a gene: 3. The CDR3 extends over 17 amino acids. The CDR3 here is CATSRDLGLAGAGELFF. As DNA, the CDR3 is TGTGCCACCAGCAGAGATCTGGGACTAGCGGGAGCCGGGGAGCTGTTTTTT.

The J gene is TRBJ1-1, the V gene TRBV4-2; tentative D call: TRBD1 (5 bases). The V and J ends lost 0 bases and 6 bases respectively, with 14 bases between them. This CDR3 contains 15 residues. Germline V gives CDR1 LGHNA, CDR2 YNFKEQ. The CDR3 DNA is TGTGCCAGCAGCCAAGATCAACGGGGGGAACCTGAAGCTTTCTTT. As protein: CASSQDQRGEPEAFF.

This chain uses TRBV4-2 with TRBJ2-2; 7 positions agree with TRBD2. Per the germline V gene, CDR1 is LGHNA and CDR2 is YNFKEQ. Trimming cost V 0 bases and J 3 bases; bases outside gene matches: 1. The CDR3 spans 15 residues. CDR3 region: CASSQEGLDTGELFF. The CDR3 DNA reads as TGTGCCAGCAGCCAAGAAGGACTAGACACCGGGGAGCTGTTTTTT.

This clone was counted between two and nine times. The chain carries TRBV7-8 and TRBJ2-7, with D tentatively TRBD2 (6 bases). This CDR3 contains 12 residues. Germline V gene sequence: CDR1 SGHVS, CDR2 FQNEAQ. V dropped 0 bases and J dropped 13 bases, with 13 bases sitting between them. CDR3 sequence (DNA): TGTGCCAGCAGCTTAGCCCCGGGACTCCGCTACTTC. It codes for CASSLAPGLRYF.

Only a few counts were recorded for this clone. The chain couples TRBV12-5 to TRBJ2-7; TRBD1 aligns across 9 bases. The CDR3 extends over 15 amino acids. Germline V gene sequence: CDR1 LGHNT, CDR2 FRNRAP. V lost 5 bases, J lost 5 bases, and 10 bases stayed unmatched. For the CDR3, the DNA is TGTGCTAGTGGTCCGGGGACAGGGCCTTGGGACGAGCAGTACTTC. It encodes CASGPGTGPWDEQYF.

This clone has just a few counts. The V and J genes are TRBV5-1 and TRBJ2-2; D ambiguous. The CDR3 sequence is 14 residues long. V lost 1 base to trimming and J lost 1 base, with 5 bases between them. In germline, CDR1 is SGHRS, CDR2 YFSETQ. In DNA, the CDR3 is TGCGCCAGCAGCTTGCCCGGGAACACCGGGGAGCTGTTTTTT. It codes for CASSLPGNTGELFF.

The V gene is TRBV23-1, the J gene TRBJ1-1; D not certain. TRBV23-1 is an open reading frame whose function is uncertain. The CDR3 extends over 16 amino acids. Trimming removed 5 bases from V and 3 bases from J, with 19 bases in between. The DNA for the CDR3 is TGCGCCAGCAGTACCGTCATCTCGGGTGCACACACTGAAGCTTTCTTT. Protein product: CASSTVISGAHTEAFF.

The CDR3 DNA is TGTGCCACCAGCAGAGGACAGGGTTCCTATGGCTACACCTTC. Amino acids: CATSRGQGSYGYTF. The chain uses TRBV15 and TRBJ1-2, with TRBD1 matching 7 bases. Germline-derived CDR1 and CDR2 are LNHNV and YYDKDF (reference sequence). The ends lost 1 base at V and 4 bases at J; junction bases unmatched: 3. The CDR3 contains 14 residues.

The CDR3: CAISGTTSSYEQYF. CDR3 in DNA: TGTGCCATCAGTGGGACAACCAGCTCCTACGAGCAGTACTTC. This rearrangement joins TRBV10-3 to TRBJ2-7, with D possibly being TRBD1 (5 bases). Germline lookup yields CDR1 ENHRY and CDR2 SYGVKD. Trimming took off 4 bases at V and 0 bases at J, with 10 bases between the two ends. This CDR3 has 14 residues.

J is TRBJ2-7 and V is TRBV18; possibly TRBD1 for D (6 bases). In germline, CDR1 is KGHSH, CDR2 LQKENI. The length of the CDR3 is 13 residues. Trimming pared 3 bases from V and 5 bases from J, leaving 11 bases between. The CDR3 sequence: CASSPKGDNEQYF. As DNA, the CDR3 is TGTGCCAGCTCACCTAAAGGGGACAACGAGCAGTACTTC.

The chain links TRBV30 to TRBJ1-1, with TRBD1 matching 8 bases. Germline V lookup: CDR1 GTSNPN, CDR2 SVGIG (reference sequence). CDR3 size: 12 residues. With 2 bases clipped from V and 5 bases from J, the junction kept 1 base outside the gene matches. The CDR3 coding sequence is TGTGCCTGGAGTCGACAGGGGACTGAAGCTTTCTTT. This translates into CAWSRQGTEAFF.

V gene TRBV2 combines with J gene TRBJ2-7; D remains unclear. The CDR3 has 13 residues. Germline-derived CDR1 and CDR2 are SNHLY and FYNNEI. Trimming removed 0 bases at V and 6 bases at J, with 9 bases between. The CDR3 DNA reads as TGTGCCAGCAGTGAAGCTTTCGACTCCGAGCAGTACTTC. This sequence encodes CASSEAFDSEQYF.

The V gene is TRBV7-2, the J gene TRBJ2-3; TRBD2 matches at 9 bases. The CDR3 contains 14 residues. V lost 5 bases and J lost 6; bases outside the gene matches: 6. CDR1 is SGHTA, CDR2 FQGNSA, per germline. The DNA for the CDR3 is TGTGCCAGCAGCCCGGGACTAGCTTCGGATACGCAGTATTTT. It encodes CASSPGLASDTQYF.

The chain is built from TRBV5-4 and TRBJ2-3, with TRBD2 matching over 8 bases. The CDR3 sequence is 17 residues long. Germline V gene lookup returns CDR1 SGHNT and CDR2 YYREEE (reference sequence). With 4 bases clipped from V and 5 bases from J, the junction kept 15 bases outside the gene matches. This chain's CDR3 is CASSGSRFGREEDTQYF. CDR3 nucleotides: TGTGCCAGCAGCGGGTCAAGATTTGGGCGGGAGGAAGATACGCAGTATTTT.

The J gene is TRBJ1-2, the V gene TRBV18, with 9 bases aligning to TRBD1. This CDR3 has 16 amino acids. Germline CDR1 is KGHSH and CDR2 is LQKENI. J gave up 7 bases and V 2 bases, and 11 bases lay outside the gene matches. This chain's CDR3 is CASSPVTRDRAIGYTF. In DNA form, the CDR3 reads TGTGCCAGCTCACCAGTGACCCGGGACAGGGCGATTGGCTACACCTTC. The full variable domain, completed using reference TRBV18 and TRBJ1-2, is NAGVMQNPRHLVRRRGQEARLRCSPMKGHSHVYWYRQLPEEGLKFMVYLQKENIIDESGMPKERFSAEFPKEGPSILRIQQVVRGDSAAYFCASSPVTRDRAIGYTFGSGTRLTVV.

The chain is built from TRBV5-6 and TRBJ1-2, with D perhaps TRBD1 (6 bases). CDR3 length: 14 amino acids. Deletions cut 2 bases from V and 6 bases from J, with 14 bases between. Germline values: CDR1 SGHDT, CDR2 YYEEEE. The CDR3 bases are TGTGCCAGCAGCTTCGAGCCACAGGGAGATGGCTACACCTTC. Encoded protein: CASSFEPQGDGYTF.

The V and J genes are TRBV6-6 and TRBJ1-1; weak D call: TRBD1 (5 bases). Trimming cost V 4 bases and J 3 bases, with 12 bases left between them. CDR3 length: 14 residues. Germline assignment: CDR1 MNHNY and CDR2 SVGAGI (reference sequence). CDR3 region: CASSFNQGYTEAFF. DNA of the CDR3: TGTGCCAGCAGTTTTAATCAGGGTTACACTGAAGCTTTCTTT.

This chain joins TRBV6-5 and TRBJ1-2; D possibly corresponds to TRBD1 (6 bases). The CDR3 extends over 12 amino acids. The V end lost 7 bases, the J end lost 4 bases, and 10 bases lay between the germline ends. Per germline, CDR1 MNHEY and CDR2 SVGAGI. In nucleotides, the CDR3 is TGTGCCAGCAAGGCAGGGGCCTATGGCTACACCTTC. Amino acids: CASKAGAYGYTF.

Only a few counts were recorded for this clone. The chain employs TRBV7-8 and TRBJ2-3; tentatively, D is TRBD2 (5 bases). Trimming shortened V by 4 bases and J by 1 base, and 15 bases separated the two germline ends. This CDR3 is 16 amino acids long. Germline V CDR1 and CDR2: SGHVS, FQNEAQ. The CDR3 protein is CASSSRRGWGTDTQYF. CDR3 DNA: TGTGCCAGCAGCTCCCGACGAGGGTGGGGCACAGATACGCAGTATTTT.

This clone was found a few times. The gene calls are TRBV6-6 and TRBJ2-6; 7 bases match TRBD1. This CDR3 is 15 amino acids long. Unmatched junction bases numbered 7, after V lost 10 bases and J lost 1 base. In germline, CDR1 is MNHNY, CDR2 SVGAGI (reference sequence). CDR3 loop: CATSPQGSGANVLTF. The CDR3 nucleotides are TGTGCCACTTCCCCACAGGGGTCTGGGGCCAACGTCCTGACTTTC.

This clone was seen more than once but under ten times. An end of the junction differs from the germline gene, which may be a read error. The chain uses TRBV25-1 and TRBJ2-3; 8 bases are a match to TRBD2. The CDR3 totals 15 residues. Germline V gene sequence: CDR1 MGHDK, CDR2 SYGVNS. As DNA, the CDR3 is TGTGCCAGCAGCCCCATTCTAGCGGGCACGGATACGCAGTATTTT. This sequence encodes CASSPILAGTDTQYF.

The gene calls are TRBV15 and TRBJ1-1, with a tentative D call TRBD1 (5 bases). The germline gives CDR1 LNHNV, CDR2 YYDKDF (reference sequence). V dropped 0 bases and J dropped 6 bases, with 11 bases sitting between them. The CDR3 contains 14 residues. CDR3 DNA sequence: TGTGCCACCAGCAGAGATTTGGGGGGGTCTGAAGCTTTCTTT. Protein product: CATSRDLGGSEAFF.